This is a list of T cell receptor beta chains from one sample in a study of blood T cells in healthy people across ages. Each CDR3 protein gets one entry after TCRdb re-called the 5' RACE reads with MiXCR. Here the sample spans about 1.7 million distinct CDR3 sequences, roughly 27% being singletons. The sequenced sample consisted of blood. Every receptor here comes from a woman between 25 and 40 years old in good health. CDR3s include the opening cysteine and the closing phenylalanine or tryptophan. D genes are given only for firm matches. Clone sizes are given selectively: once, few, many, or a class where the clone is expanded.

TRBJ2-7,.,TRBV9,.,CTSSTQGAWYEQYF,TGTACCAGCAGCACACAGGGAGCGTGGTACGAGCAGTACTTC
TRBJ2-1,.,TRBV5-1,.,CASNSGGLNSYNEQFF,TGCGCCAGCAACTCCGGGGGGCTAAACTCCTACAATGAGCAGTTCTTC
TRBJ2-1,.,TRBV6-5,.,CASRGDFGVDEQFF,TGTGCCAGCAGGGGGGACTTCGGCGTGGATGAGCAGTTCTTC
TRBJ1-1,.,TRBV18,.,CASSGGRTEAFF,TGTGCCAGCTCAGGAGGACGGACTGAAGCTTTCTTT
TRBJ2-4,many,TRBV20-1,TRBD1,CSARADRGNIQYF,TGCAGTGCCCGCGCGGACAGGGGGAACATTCAGTACTTC
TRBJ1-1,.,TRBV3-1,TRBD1,CASSQDWDRGDTEAFF,TGTGCCAGCAGCCAAGATTGGGACAGGGGGGACACTGAAGCTTTCTTT
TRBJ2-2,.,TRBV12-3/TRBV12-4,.,CASSFSAITGELFF,TGTGCCAGCAGTTTTTCAGCTATCACCGGGGAGCTGTTTTTT
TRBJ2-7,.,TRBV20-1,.,CSARGQITGTTYEQYF,TGCAGTGCTAGAGGACAGATAACCGGGACCACCTACGAGCAGTACTTC
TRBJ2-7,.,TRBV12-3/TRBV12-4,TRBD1,CASSTGTGYDEQYF,TGTGCCAGCAGCACCGGGACAGGGTACGACGAGCAGTACTTC
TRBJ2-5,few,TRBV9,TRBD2,CASSVAPGLTQETQDF,TGTGCCAGCAGCGTAGCTCCGGGACTAACTCAAGAGACCCAGGACTTC
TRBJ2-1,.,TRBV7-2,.,CASSPSSSIHEQFF,TGTGCCAGCAGCCCTAGCTCTAGCATCCATGAGCAGTTCTTC
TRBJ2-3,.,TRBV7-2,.,CASSFARPTSTDTQYF,TGTGCCAGCAGCTTCGCCAGACCTACTAGCACAGATACGCAGTATTTT
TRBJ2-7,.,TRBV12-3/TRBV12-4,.,CASSPGHNYEQYF,TGTGCCAGCAGTCCGGGACACAACTACGAGCAGTACTTC
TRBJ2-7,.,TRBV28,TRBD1,CASRGTDLSYEQYF,TGTGCCAGCAGGGGGACAGACCTCTCCTACGAGCAGTACTTC
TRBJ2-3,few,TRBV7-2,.,CASSFRLVPSTDTQYF,TGTGCCAGCAGCTTCCGACTAGTTCCTAGCACAGATACGCAGTATTTT
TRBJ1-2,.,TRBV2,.,CASLRDKTYGYTF,TGTGCCAGCCTCCGGGACAAAACGTATGGCTACACCTTC
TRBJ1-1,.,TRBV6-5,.,CASSNTGRNTEAFF,TGTGCCAGCAGTAACACAGGCCGTAACACTGAAGCTTTCTTT
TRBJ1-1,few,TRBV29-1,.,CSVPNTEAFF,TGCAGCGTTCCTAACACTGAAGCTTTCTTT
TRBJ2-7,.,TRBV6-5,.,CASSYSQAGTPYEQYF,TGTGCCAGCAGTTACTCGCAAGCAGGGACCCCCTACGAGCAGTACTTC
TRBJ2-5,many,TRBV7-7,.,CASSPRGVRETQYF,TGTGCCAGCAGCCCGCGCGGAGTTAGGGAGACCCAGTACTTC
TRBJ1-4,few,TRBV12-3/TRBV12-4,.,CASSYDRGEKLFF,TGTGCCAGCAGCTACGACCGGGGGGAAAAACTGTTTTTT
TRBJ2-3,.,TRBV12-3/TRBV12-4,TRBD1,CVTGVLADTQYF,TGTGTCACAGGGGTTCTAGCAGATACGCAGTATTTT
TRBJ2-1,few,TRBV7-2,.,CASSFFRDRSYNEQFF,TGTGCCAGCAGCTTCTTTCGGGATCGCTCCTACAATGAGCAGTTCTTC
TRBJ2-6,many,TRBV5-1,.,CASSVQGGGSGANVLTF,TGCGCCAGCAGCGTACAGGGAGGGGGCTCTGGGGCCAACGTCCTGACTTTC
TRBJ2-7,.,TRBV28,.,CASRHQQVGYEQYF,TGTGCCAGCAGGCATCAACAGGTTGGCTACGAGCAGTACTTC
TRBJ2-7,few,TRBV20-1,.,CSANKLSYEQYF,TGCAGTGCTAACAAACTCTCCTACGAGCAGTACTTC
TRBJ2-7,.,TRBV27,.,CASSLSTRSYEQYF,TGTGCCAGCAGTTTATCGACGCGATCCTACGAGCAGTACTTC
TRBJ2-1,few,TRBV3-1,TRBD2,CASSLSGRDRNEQFF,TGTGCCAGCAGCCTTAGCGGGAGGGATAGAAATGAGCAGTTCTTC
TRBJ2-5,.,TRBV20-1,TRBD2,CSAREGLAGETQYF,TGCAGTGCTAGAGAGGGACTAGCGGGAGAGACCCAGTACTTC
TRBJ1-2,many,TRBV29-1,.,CSVDRAFPYGYTF,TGCAGCGTTGACAGGGCGTTTCCCTATGGCTACACCTTC
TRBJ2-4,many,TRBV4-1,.,CASSQSQRAKNIQYF,TGCGCCAGCAGCCAAAGTCAAAGGGCCAAAAACATTCAGTACTTC
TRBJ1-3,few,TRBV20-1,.,CSAAQGGGSGNTIYF,TGCAGTGCGGCCCAGGGTGGGGGCTCTGGAAACACCATATATTTT
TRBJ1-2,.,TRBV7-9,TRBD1,CAGSPPGGDGYTF,TGTGCCGGCAGCCCCCCAGGGGGCGATGGCTACACCTTC
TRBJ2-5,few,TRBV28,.,CASSSPPGQIQETQYF,TGTGCCAGCAGTTCCCCCCCAGGGCAGATCCAAGAGACCCAGTACTTC
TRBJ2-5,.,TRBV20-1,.,CSARDGGGPPETQYF,TGCAGTGCTAGAGATGGAGGGGGGCCCCCAGAGACCCAGTACTTC
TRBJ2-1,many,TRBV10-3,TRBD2,CAISPGTSGGILEQFF,TGTGCCATCAGCCCTGGGACTAGCGGAGGTATCCTTGAGCAGTTCTTC
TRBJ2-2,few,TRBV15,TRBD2,CATSRDSSGGYSTGELFF,TGTGCCACCAGCAGAGATTCCAGCGGGGGGTATTCTACCGGGGAGCTGTTTTTT
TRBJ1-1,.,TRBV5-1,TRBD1,CASSAGQGGGTEAFF,TGCGCCAGCAGCGCTGGACAGGGAGGGGGCACTGAAGCTTTCTTT
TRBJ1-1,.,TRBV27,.,CASGGPGWGNTEVFF,TGTGCCAGCGGCGGACCGGGATGGGGAAACACTGAAGTTTTCTTT
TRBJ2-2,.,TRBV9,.,CASSVAGSGELFF,TGTGCCAGCAGCGTAGCGGGCTCCGGGGAGCTGTTTTTT
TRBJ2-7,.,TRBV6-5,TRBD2,CASRQGGPVYEQYF,TGTGCCAGCAGGCAGGGAGGGCCCGTCTACGAGCAGTACTTC
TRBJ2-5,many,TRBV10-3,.,CAVRTQETQYF,TGTGCCGTCAGGACCCAAGAGACCCAGTACTTC
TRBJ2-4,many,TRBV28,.,CASRDPNIQYF,TGTGCCAGCAGGGATCCAAACATTCAGTACTTC
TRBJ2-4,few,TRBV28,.,CASLYRAKNIQYF,TGTGCCAGCCTCTACAGAGCCAAAAACATTCAGTACTTC
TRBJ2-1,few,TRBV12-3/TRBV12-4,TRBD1,CASTGGVVNEQFF,TGTGCCAGTACAGGGGGCGTTGTGAATGAGCAGTTCTTC
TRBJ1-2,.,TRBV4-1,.,CASSHEALTSNYGYTF,TGCGCCAGCAGCCACGAGGCCCTAACCTCGAACTATGGTTACACCTTC
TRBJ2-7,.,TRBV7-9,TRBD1,CASSPGDSRSYEQYF,TGTGCCAGCAGCCCCGGGGACAGTCGGTCCTACGAGCAGTACTTC
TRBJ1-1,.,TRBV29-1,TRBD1,CSVVTGGIGTEAFF,TGCAGCGTTGTTACAGGGGGAATCGGCACTGAAGCTTTCTTT
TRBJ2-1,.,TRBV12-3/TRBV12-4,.,CANSGGLSISYNEQFF,TGTGCCAACAGTGGTGGCTTAAGTATCTCCTACAATGAGCAGTTCTTC
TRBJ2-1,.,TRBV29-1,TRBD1,CSVNRDRENEQFF,TGCAGCGTTAACCGGGACAGAGAAAATGAGCAGTTCTTC